Following are 21 T cell receptor beta chains from one sample sequenced in a study of blood T cell repertoires in COVID-19. Libraries were prepared by immunoSEQ multiplex PCR; TCRdb keeps only in-frame clonotypes and omits some of them. The table has under 75,000 clones, about nine tenths seen once. Sequenced material: peripheral blood. The receptor set was obtained from a woman younger than 30 with acute or convalescent COVID-19.

The gene calls are TRBV6-1 and TRBJ2-3; 10 bases agree with TRBD2. Germline V gives CDR1 MNHNS, CDR2 SASEGT. V shed 2 bases and J 2 bases; nucleotides not matched to a gene: 4. The CDR3 runs 16 residues. As DNA, the CDR3 is TGTGCCAGCAGTGAACCTAGCGGGGGAATCACAGATACGCAGTATTTT. Translated, it gives CASSEPSGGITDTQYF.

The chain recombines TRBV25-1 with TRBJ2-1, with 10 bases lining up with TRBD2. V lost 5 bases, J lost 2 bases, and 6 bases stayed unmatched. The CDR3 has 16 amino acids. Per germline, CDR1 MGHDK and CDR2 SYGVNS. As DNA, the CDR3 is TGTGCCAGCAGTACCTTGCTAGCGGGGGCCTACAATGAGCAGTTCTTC. The encoded protein is CASSTLLAGAYNEQFF.

The chain combines TRBV7-8 with TRBJ2-5; 7 nucleotides match TRBD1. The J segment lost 0 bases and the V segment lost 1 base, leaving 5 bases of the junction unmatched. Germline CDR1 is SGHVS and CDR2 is FQNEAQ. This CDR3 is 16 amino acids long. The CDR3 sequence is CASSLVLGQDQETQYF. Written as DNA, the CDR3 is TGTGCCAGCAGCTTAGTCTTAGGACAGGACCAAGAGACCCAGTACTTC.

This sequence joins TRBV4-3 and TRBJ2-3; the D is unclear. The CDR3 has 14 amino acids. Germline V gene sequence: CDR1 LGHNA, CDR2 YSLEER. The germline V and J ends were trimmed by 0 bases and 2 bases, with 6 bases remaining between them. The CDR3 here is CASSQDLHTDTQYF. CDR3 nucleotide sequence: TGCGCCAGCAGCCAAGATTTACACACAGATACGCAGTATTTT.

The genes are TRBV12-2 and TRBJ1-2. TRBV12-2 is deemed a pseudogene. The CDR3 totals 12 residues. CDR3 sequence reads: CASRLTGYGYTF. The DNA of the CDR3 is TGTGCAAGTCGCTTGACGGGCTATGGCTACACCTTC.

This chain joins TRBV19 and TRBJ2-1, with D perhaps matching TRBD2 (6 bases). CDR1 and CDR2 from the germline V gene are LNHDA and SQIVND (reference sequence). The ends were cut back, 3 bases at V and 7 bases at J, with 10 bases in the middle. The CDR3 loop spans 13 amino acids. CDR3 region: CASSMGGGNEQFF. CDR3 nucleotide sequence: TGTGCCAGTAGTATGGGAGGTGGGAATGAGCAGTTCTTC.

The chain is built from TRBV2 and TRBJ1-6; TRBD1 aligns across 7 bases. The trim removed 7 bases at V and 9 bases at J, leaving 6 bases unmatched. The CDR3 is made up of 13 amino acids. The germline gives CDR1 SNHLY, CDR2 FYNNEI. The CDR3 DNA is TGTGCCAGCATGACAGGGATCGGTTCACCCCTCCACTTT. It is translated as CASMTGIGSPLHF.

This chain links TRBV28 with TRBJ2-2; TRBD2 agrees at 7 bases. Looked up from germline, CDR1 is MDHEN and CDR2 is SYDVKM. This CDR3 region has 15 residues. J was trimmed by 4 bases and V by 6 bases; bases with no gene match: 8. This CDR3 is CASRRGGLGTGELFF. The CDR3, as DNA: TGTGCCAGCAGACGCGGGGGATTAGGCACCGGGGAGCTGTTTTTT.

This chain uses TRBV28 with TRBJ1-5; D is uncertain. V was pared by 3 bases and J by 3 bases, with 9 bases between. The CDR3 runs to 14 residues. CDR1 is MDHEN and CDR2 is SYDVKM in the germline V gene. The DNA for the CDR3 is TGTGCCAGCAGTTTGTCCGGACTCAATCAGCCCCAGCATTTT. It codes for CASSLSGLNQPQHF. The full variable domain, rest sourced from reference TRBV28 and TRBJ1-5, is DVKVTQSSRYLVKRTGEKVFLECVQDMDHENMFWYRQDPGLGLRLIYFSYDVKMKEKGDIPEGYSVSREKKERFSLILESASTNQTSMYLCASSLSGLNQPQHFGDGTRLSIL.

CDR3 nucleotide sequence: TGTGCCTGGAATCTAGCGGGGTTAAGTAGCGAGCAGTTCTTC. Its translation is CAWNLAGLSSEQFF. This chain uses TRBV30 with TRBJ2-1, with 9 bases matching TRBD2. V shed 4 bases and J 10 bases; nucleotides not matched to a gene: 11. CDR3 size: 14 residues. Germline CDR1 and CDR2: GTSNPN and SVGIG (reference sequence). Full variable domain (rest looked up from reference TRBV30 and TRBJ2-1): SQTIHQWPATLVQPVGSPLSLECTVEGTSNPNLYWYRQAAGRGLQLLFYSVGIGQISSEVPQNLSASRPQDRQFILSSKKLLLSDSGFYLCAWNLAGLSSEQFFGPGTRLTVL.

The chain carries TRBV7-8 and TRBJ2-7, with 8 bases matching TRBD2. Unmatched junction bases numbered 9, after V lost 1 base and J lost 4 bases. Germline assignment: CDR1 SGHVS and CDR2 FQNEAQ. This CDR3 has 16 residues. The DNA for the CDR3 is TGTGCCAGCAGCTTAGTCCCGGGGGGGGGTGAATACGAGCAGTACTTC. It encodes CASSLVPGGGEYEQYF.

In its sample, this clone was seen once. V is TRBV4-1 and J is TRBJ2-1; 8 bases align to TRBD2. The V gene end was trimmed by 2 bases and the J gene end by 0 bases; junction bases not matched to a gene: 3. The germline gives CDR1 MGHRA, CDR2 YSYEKL. The CDR3 covers 16 residues. The CDR3 here is CASSQLAGSSYNEQFF. Here the CDR3 DNA reads TGCGCCAGCAGCCAATTAGCGGGAAGCTCCTACAATGAGCAGTTCTTC.

V usage is TRBV5-1 and J usage is TRBJ2-7, with TRBD2 matching 12 bases. The CDR3 length is 15 residues. J lost 0 bases, V lost 3 bases, and 1 base had no gene match. Germline V lookup: CDR1 SGHRS, CDR2 YFSETQ. DNA of the CDR3: TGCGCCAGCAGCTCGACTAGCGGGAGCTCCTACGAGCAGTACTTC. It codes for CASSSTSGSSYEQYF.

This chain uses TRBV7-6 with TRBJ2-2, with TRBD2 identical over 12 bases. With V trimmed by 4 bases and J by 1 base, 4 bases remained unmatched. Germline loops: CDR1 SGHVS, CDR2 FNYEAQ. This CDR3 comprises 17 residues. In nucleotides, the CDR3 is TGTGCCAGCAGCTCCCGGACTAGCGGGAAGAACACCGGGGAGCTGTTTTTT. Translation gives CASSSRTSGKNTGELFF.

The V call is TRBV2, the J call TRBJ2-3; D uncertain. Trimming removed 2 bases at V and 1 base at J, with 7 bases between. The CDR3 spans 14 residues. Germline assignment: CDR1 SNHLY and CDR2 FYNNEI. CDR3 region: CASSELLRTDTQYF. CDR3 DNA sequence: TGTGCCAGCAGTGAACTACTTCGCACAGATACGCAGTATTTT. Complete variable domain (other parts from reference TRBV2 and TRBJ2-3): EPEVTQTPSHQVTQMGQEVILRCVPISNHLYFYWYRQILGQKVEFLVSFYNNEISEKSEIFDDQFSVERPDGSNFTLKIRSTKLEDSAMYFCASSELLRTDTQYFGPGTRLTVL.

This chain links TRBV28 with TRBJ1-2; the D is unclear. The CDR3 is 12 amino acids. The ends were cut back, 4 bases at V and 4 bases at J, with 7 bases in the middle. In germline, CDR1 is MDHEN, CDR2 SYDVKM. CDR3 coding DNA: TGTGCCAGCAGTTCGGGGTTCTATGGCTACACCTTC. It encodes CASSSGFYGYTF.

This CDR3 is CASSVLRETTNEKLFF. DNA of the CDR3: TGTGCCAGCAGCGTATTAAGGGAGACAACTAATGAAAAACTGTTTTTT. The chain joins TRBV7-9 to TRBJ1-4; D remains ambiguous. The V end was cut by 5 bases, the J end by 0 bases, with 13 bases between. The germline V gene encodes CDR1 SEHNR and CDR2 FQNEAQ (reference sequence). The CDR3 runs to 16 residues.

The gene calls are TRBV2 and TRBJ1-2; maybe TRBD1 (6 bases). The CDR3 spans 17 residues. Germline CDR1 reads SNHLY; CDR2 reads FYNNEI. Trimming removed 3 bases at V and 4 bases at J, with 21 bases between. The CDR3 sequence: CASSELGQSIWGYGYTF. The CDR3 nucleotides read TGTGCCAGCAGTGAGCTAGGACAGAGCATTTGGGGCTATGGCTACACCTTC.

The chain has TRBV29-1 and TRBJ1-2, with D perhaps matching TRBD1 (5 bases). The CDR3 length is 16 residues. V was clipped by 7 bases and J by 1 base, with 22 bases between them. Germline-derived CDR1 and CDR2 are SQVTM and ANQGSEA. CDR3 sequence: CSALEADSSRNYGYTF. CDR3 DNA sequence: TGCAGCGCCCTCGAAGCAGACAGCTCCCGTAACTATGGCTACACCTTC.

The chain employs TRBV3-1 (or the pseudogene TRBV3-2) and TRBJ2-5; no definite D call. Germline CDR1 is LGHDT and CDR2 is YNNKEL (reference sequence). Trimming cost V 5 bases and J 1 base, with 8 bases left between them. The CDR3 spans 13 residues. CDR3 nucleotide sequence: TGTGCCAGCAGCGGGTGGGCCCAAGAGACCCAGTACTTC. Protein sequence: CASSGWAQETQYF.

The genes are TRBV7-8 and TRBJ2-1; possible D gene TRBD1, 5 bases. Germline CDR1 reads SGHVS; CDR2 reads FQNEAQ. CDR3 length equals 19 residues. The V and J ends lost 5 bases and 0 bases respectively, with 23 bases between them. Here the CDR3 reads CASSKRVREPGSSYNEQFF. The CDR3 nucleotides read TGTGCCAGCAGCAAAAGGGTCAGGGAACCCGGCAGCTCCTACAATGAGCAGTTCTTC.